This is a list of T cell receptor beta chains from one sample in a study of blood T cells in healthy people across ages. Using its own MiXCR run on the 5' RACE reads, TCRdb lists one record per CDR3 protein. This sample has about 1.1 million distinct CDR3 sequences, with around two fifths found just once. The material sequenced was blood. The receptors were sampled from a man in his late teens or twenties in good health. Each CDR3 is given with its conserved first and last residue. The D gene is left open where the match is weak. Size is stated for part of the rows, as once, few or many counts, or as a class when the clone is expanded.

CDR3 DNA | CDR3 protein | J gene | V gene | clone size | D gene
TGTGCCAGCAGTGTGGGACTAGCCTCAGATACGCAGTATTTT | CASSVGLASDTQYF | TRBJ2-3 | TRBV2 | few | TRBD2
TGTGCCAGCATGGGGGTGTGGGAAAAACTGTTTTTT | CASMGVWEKLFF | TRBJ1-4 | TRBV25-1 | NA | NA
TGTACCAGCAGCCAAGACCGAGATACGCAGTATTTT | CTSSQDRDTQYF | TRBJ2-3 | TRBV16 | NA | NA
TGTGCCAACAGTTTAGTTTGGTACAATGAGCAGTTCTTC | CANSLVWYNEQFF | TRBJ2-1 | TRBV27 | NA | NA
TGCAGTACTATTACAGGGGACTATGGCTACACCTTC | CSTITGDYGYTF | TRBJ1-2 | TRBV20-1 | NA | TRBD1
TGTGCCAGCAGCTTTACGACCGGACATAGCAATCAGCCCCAGCATTTT | CASSFTTGHSNQPQHF | TRBJ1-5 | TRBV7-2 | NA | NA
TGCGCCAGCAGCCCCTCTGGGGGTAATGGCGGGGAGCTGTTTTTT | CASSPSGGNGGELFF | TRBJ2-2 | TRBV5-1 | few | NA
TGCAGTGCTAGAGATGCTCTAGCATCCGGGGAGCTGTTTTTT | CSARDALASGELFF | TRBJ2-2 | TRBV20-1 | NA | NA
TGTGCCAGCACTACGCCTCTCTATGGCTACACCTTC | CASTTPLYGYTF | TRBJ1-2 | TRBV6-1 | few | NA
TGCGCCAGCAGCGTGGGTGGGTTTGAGCAGTTCTTC | CASSVGGFEQFF | TRBJ2-1 | TRBV5-1 | few | NA
TGTGCCAGCACGAGCAGAACCGCAACTAATGAAAAACTGTTTTTT | CASTSRTATNEKLFF | TRBJ1-4 | TRBV6-6 | NA | NA
TGTGCCAGCAGTTACTCGGGGGGGACAAACTGGAACACTGAAGCTTTCTTT | CASSYSGGTNWNTEAFF | TRBJ1-1 | TRBV6-6 | NA | NA
TGTGCCAGCAGCCCCACTAGGGGGGGAGAGACCCAGTACTTC | CASSPTRGGETQYF | TRBJ2-5 | TRBV9 | few | NA
TGTGCCAGCAGCTTTGGACAGCGACTTGACTATGGCTACACCTTC | CASSFGQRLDYGYTF | TRBJ1-2 | TRBV5-4 | NA | NA
TGCGCCAGCAGCTTGGTGACCCCTAACTATGGCTACACCTTC | CASSLVTPNYGYTF | TRBJ1-2 | TRBV5-1 | NA | NA
TGTGCCAGCAGCCGGGCTAGCGGATTCACAGATACGCAGTATTTT | CASSRASGFTDTQYF | TRBJ2-3 | TRBV3-1 | NA | TRBD2
TGTGCCAGCAGTTTTTTGGGGAGAGATGAAAAACTGTTTTTT | CASSFLGRDEKLFF | TRBJ1-4 | TRBV12-3/TRBV12-4 | NA | NA
TGTGCCAGCAGTTTAGGGTCGGAGAACACTGAAGCTTTCTTT | CASSLGSENTEAFF | TRBJ1-1 | TRBV12-3/TRBV12-4 | NA | NA
TGCAGTGCTAGGGTTTTCGACAGGGCTCTGGACGAGCAGTACTTC | CSARVFDRALDEQYF | TRBJ2-7 | TRBV20-1 | NA | TRBD1
TGTGCCACCAGTTCCTGGGACAGGTCCTACAATGAGCAGTTCTTC | CATSSWDRSYNEQFF | TRBJ2-1 | TRBV24-1 | NA | TRBD1
TGTGCCAGCAGCCAAGAACTAGTTCAAGAGACCCAGTACTTC | CASSQELVQETQYF | TRBJ2-5 | TRBV3-1 | NA | NA
TGTGCCAGCAGTGATTCGGGGGAAAGCGGAAACACCATATATTTT | CASSDSGESGNTIYF | TRBJ1-3 | TRBV25-1 | NA | NA
TGTGCCAGCAGTTATCGGAACAGGGGGATCGAGAGCACTGAAGCTTTCTTT | CASSYRNRGIESTEAFF | TRBJ1-1 | TRBV6-5 | NA | TRBD1
TGCGCCAGCAGCCAGGGGGATAATTCACCCCTCCACTTT | CASSQGDNSPLHF | TRBJ1-6 | TRBV4-3 | many | NA
TGTGTCGTAGGGAGGGATACGCAGTATTTT | CVVGRDTQYF | TRBJ2-3 | TRBV28 | NA | NA
TGTGCCAGCAGGAGGACAGGCACAGATACGCAGTATTTT | CASRRTGTDTQYF | TRBJ2-3 | TRBV5-6 | many | NA
TGTGCCAGCAGCCCAGGGACGGAGTCTGGGGCCAACGTCCTGACTTTC | CASSPGTESGANVLTF | TRBJ2-6 | TRBV7-2 | NA | NA
TGCGCCAGCAGCAACTCTCCCGGGGGGAAAAATACGCAGTATTTT | CASSNSPGGKNTQYF | TRBJ2-3 | TRBV5-1 | NA | TRBD2
TGTGCCAGCTTATCACCAAGTGGTGAGCAGTTCTTC | CASLSPSGEQFF | TRBJ2-1 | TRBV9 | few | NA